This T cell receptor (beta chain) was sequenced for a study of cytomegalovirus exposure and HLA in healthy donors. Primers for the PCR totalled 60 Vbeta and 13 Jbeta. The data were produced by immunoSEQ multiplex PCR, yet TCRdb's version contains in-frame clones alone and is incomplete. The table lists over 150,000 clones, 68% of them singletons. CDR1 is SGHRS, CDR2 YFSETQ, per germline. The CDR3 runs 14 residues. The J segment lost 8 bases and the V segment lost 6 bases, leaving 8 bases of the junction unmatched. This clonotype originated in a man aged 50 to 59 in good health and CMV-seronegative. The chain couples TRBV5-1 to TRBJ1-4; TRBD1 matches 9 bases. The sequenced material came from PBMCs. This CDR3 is CASTPGTGREKLFF. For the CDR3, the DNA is TGCGCCAGCACCCCCGGGACAGGGAGGGAAAAACTGTTTTTT.